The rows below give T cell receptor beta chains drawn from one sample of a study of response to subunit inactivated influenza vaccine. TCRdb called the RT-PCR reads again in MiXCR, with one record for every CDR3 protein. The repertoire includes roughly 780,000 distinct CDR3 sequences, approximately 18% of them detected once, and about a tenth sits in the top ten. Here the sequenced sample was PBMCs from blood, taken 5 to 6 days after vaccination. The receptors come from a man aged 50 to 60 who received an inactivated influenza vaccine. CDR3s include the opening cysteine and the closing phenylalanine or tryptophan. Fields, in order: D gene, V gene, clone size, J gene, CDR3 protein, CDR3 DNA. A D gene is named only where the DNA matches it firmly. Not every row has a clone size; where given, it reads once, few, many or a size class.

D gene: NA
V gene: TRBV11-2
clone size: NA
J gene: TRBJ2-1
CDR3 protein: CASSLAPSAPNEQFF
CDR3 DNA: TGTGCCAGCAGCTTAGCCCCTTCGGCCCCTAATGAGCAGTTCTTC

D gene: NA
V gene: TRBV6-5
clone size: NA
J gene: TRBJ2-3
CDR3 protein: CASSYAKQGSDTQYF
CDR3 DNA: TGTGCCAGCAGTTACGCAAAACAGGGATCGGATACGCAGTATTTT

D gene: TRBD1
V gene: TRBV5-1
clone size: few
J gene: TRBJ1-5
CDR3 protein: CASSLESGGNQPQHF
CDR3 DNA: TGCGCCAGCAGCTTGGAGTCAGGGGGGAATCAGCCCCAGCATTTT

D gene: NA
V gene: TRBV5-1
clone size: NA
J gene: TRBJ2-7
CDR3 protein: CASSLLTEYEQYF
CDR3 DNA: TGCGCCAGCAGCTTGTTGACGGAATACGAGCAGTACTTC

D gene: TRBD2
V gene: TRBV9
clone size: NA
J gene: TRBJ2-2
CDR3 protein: CASSVVSGIPGELFF
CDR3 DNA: TGTGCCAGCAGCGTAGTTAGCGGGATCCCCGGGGAGCTGTTTTTT

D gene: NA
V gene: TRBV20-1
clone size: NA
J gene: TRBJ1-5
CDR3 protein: CSARDHYGYSNQPQHF
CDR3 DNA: TGCAGTGCTAGAGATCATTATGGATATAGCAATCAGCCCCAGCATTTT

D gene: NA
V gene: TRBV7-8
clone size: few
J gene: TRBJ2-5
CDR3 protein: CASSLARRKETQYF
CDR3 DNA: TGTGCCAGCAGCTTAGCGAGAAGAAAAGAGACCCAGTACTTC

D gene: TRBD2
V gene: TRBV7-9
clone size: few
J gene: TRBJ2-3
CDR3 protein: CAAGWTDTQYF
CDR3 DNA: TGTGCAGCGGGGTGGACAGATACGCAGTATTTT

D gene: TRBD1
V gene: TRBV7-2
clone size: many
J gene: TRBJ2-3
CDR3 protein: CASSLLDREYHTQYF
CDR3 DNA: TGTGCCAGCAGCTTACTCGACAGGGAGTACCATACGCAGTATTTT

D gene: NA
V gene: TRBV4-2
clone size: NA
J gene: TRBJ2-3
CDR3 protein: CASSPSSGSSTDTQYF
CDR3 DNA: TGTGCCAGCAGCCCCAGTAGCGGATCTAGCACAGATACGCAGTATTTT

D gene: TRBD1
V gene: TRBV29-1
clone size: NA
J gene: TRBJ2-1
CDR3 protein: CSVSTGLNEQFF
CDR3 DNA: TGCAGCGTCTCGACAGGGTTGAATGAGCAGTTCTTC

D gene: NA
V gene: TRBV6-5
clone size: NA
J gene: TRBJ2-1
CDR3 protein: CASSYATGGNEQFF
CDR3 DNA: TGTGCCAGCAGTTACGCGACAGGTGGGAATGAGCAGTTCTTC

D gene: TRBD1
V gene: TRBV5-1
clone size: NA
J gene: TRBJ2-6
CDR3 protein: CASRQTPGQGVSGANVLTF
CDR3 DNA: TGCGCCAGCAGGCAGACCCCGGGACAGGGGGTTTCAGGGGCCAACGTCCTGACTTTC

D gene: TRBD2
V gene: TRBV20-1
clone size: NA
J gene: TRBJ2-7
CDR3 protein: CSARLAGGNYEQYF
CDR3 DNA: TGCAGTGCAAGACTAGCGGGGGGAAACTACGAGCAGTACTTC

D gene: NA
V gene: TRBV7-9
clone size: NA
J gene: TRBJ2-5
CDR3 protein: CASSSQQGWQETQYF
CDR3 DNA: TGTGCCAGCAGCTCACAACAGGGCTGGCAAGAGACCCAGTACTTC

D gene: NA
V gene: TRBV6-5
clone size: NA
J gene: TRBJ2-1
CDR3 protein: CASSYAEGAYNEQFF
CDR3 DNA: TGTGCCAGCAGTTACGCGGAAGGAGCCTACAATGAGCAGTTCTTC

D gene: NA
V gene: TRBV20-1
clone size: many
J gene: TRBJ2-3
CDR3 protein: CSASIGGDTQYF
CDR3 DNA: TGCAGTGCTAGTATCGGGGGAGATACGCAGTATTTT

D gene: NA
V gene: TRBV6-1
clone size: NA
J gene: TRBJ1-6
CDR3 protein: CASRVAGGSPLHF
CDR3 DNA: TGTGCCAGCAGAGTGGCCGGCGGGTCACCCCTCCACTTT

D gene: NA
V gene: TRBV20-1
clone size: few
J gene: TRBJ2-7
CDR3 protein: CSARDPLREREQYF
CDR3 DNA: TGCAGTGCTAGAGATCCTCTCAGGGAGAGAGAGCAGTACTTC

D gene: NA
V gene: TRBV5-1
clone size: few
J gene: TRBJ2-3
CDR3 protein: CASSSLGTGTDTQYF
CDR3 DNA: TGCGCCAGCAGCTCACTAGGAACTGGCACAGATACGCAGTATTTT

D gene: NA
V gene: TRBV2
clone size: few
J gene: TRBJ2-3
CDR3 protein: CASSEAGGPKDTQYF
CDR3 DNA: TGTGCCAGCAGTGAAGCGGGGGGGCCTAAAGATACGCAGTATTTT

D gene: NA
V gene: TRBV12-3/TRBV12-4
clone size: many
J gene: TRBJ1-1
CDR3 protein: CASSHTTFTHEAFF
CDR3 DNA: TGTGCCAGCAGTCACACCACGTTCACACATGAAGCTTTCTTT

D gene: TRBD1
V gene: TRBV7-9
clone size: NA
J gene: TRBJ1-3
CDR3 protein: CASSSIHRGLQGNTIYF
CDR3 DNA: TGTGCCAGCAGTTCTATCCACAGGGGGCTACAGGGAAACACCATATATTTT

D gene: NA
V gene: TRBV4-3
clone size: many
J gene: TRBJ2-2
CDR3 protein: CASSRLADRGYTGELFF
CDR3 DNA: TGCGCCAGCAGCCGACTAGCGGACAGGGGGTATACCGGGGAGCTGTTTTTT

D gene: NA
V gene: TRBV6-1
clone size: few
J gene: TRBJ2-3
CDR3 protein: CASKTQGLGLTDTQYF
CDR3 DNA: TGTGCCAGCAAAACACAGGGCTTGGGACTCACAGATACGCAGTATTTT

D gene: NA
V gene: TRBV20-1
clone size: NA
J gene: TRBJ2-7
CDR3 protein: CSASGGAGTYEQYF
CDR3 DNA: TGCAGTGCTAGTGGGGGGGCTGGAACCTACGAGCAGTACTTC

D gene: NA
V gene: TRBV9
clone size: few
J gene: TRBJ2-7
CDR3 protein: CASSAKQGSGIYEQYF
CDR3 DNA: TGTGCCAGCAGCGCTAAACAGGGTTCAGGCATCTACGAGCAGTACTTC

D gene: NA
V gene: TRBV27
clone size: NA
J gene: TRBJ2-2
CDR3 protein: CASSFGRGRDTGELFF
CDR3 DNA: TGTGCCAGCAGTTTCGGGCGGGGGCGGGACACCGGGGAGCTGTTTTTT

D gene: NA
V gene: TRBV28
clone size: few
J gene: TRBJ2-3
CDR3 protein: CASCTAGRSTDTQYF
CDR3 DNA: TGTGCCAGCTGCACAGCGGGCCGAAGTACAGATACGCAGTATTTT

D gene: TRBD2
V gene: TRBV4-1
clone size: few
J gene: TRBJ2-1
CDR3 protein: CASSQELRLAGGKQFF
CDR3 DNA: TGCGCCAGCAGCCAAGAACTGAGACTAGCGGGGGGGAAGCAGTTCTTC

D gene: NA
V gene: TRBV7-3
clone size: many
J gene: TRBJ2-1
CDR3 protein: CASSSQLLDNEQFF
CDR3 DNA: TGTGCCAGCAGCTCCCAGCTGTTGGACAATGAGCAGTTCTTC

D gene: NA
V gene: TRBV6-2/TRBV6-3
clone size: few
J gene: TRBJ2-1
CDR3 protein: CASSYSGTQGRQFF
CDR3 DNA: TGTGCCAGCAGTTACTCGGGGACCCAAGGTCGACAGTTCTTC